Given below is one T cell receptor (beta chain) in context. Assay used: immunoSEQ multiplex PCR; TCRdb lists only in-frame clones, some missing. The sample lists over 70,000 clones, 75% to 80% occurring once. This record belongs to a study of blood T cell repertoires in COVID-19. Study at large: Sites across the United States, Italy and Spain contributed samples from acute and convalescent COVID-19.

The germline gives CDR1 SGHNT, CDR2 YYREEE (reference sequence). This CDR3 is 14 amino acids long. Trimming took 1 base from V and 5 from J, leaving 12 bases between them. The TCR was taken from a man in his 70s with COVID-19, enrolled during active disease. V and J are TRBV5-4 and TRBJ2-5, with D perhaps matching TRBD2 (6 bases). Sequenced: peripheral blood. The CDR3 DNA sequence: TGTGCCAGCAGCTTGCTCGGGGGTCGGGAGACCCAGTACTTC. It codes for CASSLLGGRETQYF.